This is a list of T cell receptor beta chains from one sample in a study of cytomegalovirus exposure and HLA in healthy donors. Assay: immunoSEQ multiplex PCR; the TCRdb copy retains only in-frame clones and omits some. The sample carries about 66,000 clones, approximately 96% recorded once. Input material: PBMCs. These TCRs come from a woman younger than 35 in good health and CMV-seropositive. Both conserved end residues are part of each CDR3. Fields, in order: clone size, J gene, V gene, D gene, CDR3 protein, CDR3 DNA. The D gene is left open where the match is weak. Size is omitted from some rows. Given values are once, few, many or a class for expanded clones.

- TRBJ2-1 TRBV4-2 - CASSPWGLVDYNEQFF TGTGCCAGCAGCCCCTGGGGCCTAGTAGACTACAATGAGCAGTTCTTC
- TRBJ2-2 TRBV28 TRBD1 CASSQGGQGAGELFF TGTGCCAGCAGCCAAGGGGGACAGGGCGCCGGGGAGCTGTTTTTT
once TRBJ1-2 TRBV29-1 - CSVADGGYGYTF TGCAGCGTCGCCGACGGGGGGTATGGCTACACCTTC
- TRBJ1-1 TRBV30 TRBD1 CAWSVHSAPGGYTEAFF TGTGCCTGGAGTGTACACTCCGCGCCAGGGGGATACACTGAAGCTTTCTTT
once TRBJ1-1 TRBV2 - CASSVMVRVNTEAFF TGTGCCAGCAGTGTTATGGTCAGGGTGAACACTGAAGCTTTCTTT
- TRBJ1-2 TRBV28 TRBD1 CASSLSPGGWDYGYTF TGTGCCAGCAGTTTATCCCCAGGGGGATGGGACTATGGCTACACCTTC
- TRBJ2-5 TRBV7-3 - CASSSQERRDIETQYF TGTGCCAGCAGCTCTCAGGAGCGCCGGGATATAGAGACCCAGTACTTC
- TRBJ2-1 TRBV4-2 TRBD2 CASSQRIAGEGDNEQFF TGTGCCAGCAGCCAACGGATAGCGGGAGAAGGGGACAATGAGCAGTTCTTC
- TRBJ2-3 TRBV6-4 TRBD2 CASALAGGTDTQYF TGTGCCAGCGCACTAGCGGGGGGCACAGATACGCAGTATTTT
- TRBJ1-1 TRBV11-2 - CASSLGTVNTEAFF TGTGCCAGCAGCTTAGGGACAGTGAACACTGAAGCTTTCTTT
once TRBJ1-2 TRBV7-9 - CASTTDPGEGYTF TGTGCCAGCACCACGGACCCGGGGGAAGGCTACACCTTC